The 28 T cell receptor beta chains below were found in one sample sequenced in a study of blood T cell repertoires in COVID-19 (dated by TCRdb to the early 2020s). The library was generated by the immunoSEQ multiplex PCR assay. Drawn from immuneACCESS, this table holds only the in-frame rearrangements with V and J called that TCRdb kept. Clones are partly lost; checked studies trace under half to an unresolved V gene and leave the rest unexplained. Here the sample has 150,000 to 200,000 clones; 88% occur a single time. The ten largest make up roughly 8.9% of the sample. The specimen sequenced was PBMCs or T cells enriched from blood (not recorded which). Source of these receptors: a woman younger than 35 who had recovered from COVID-19.

V usage is TRBV10-3 and J usage is TRBJ2-7; 13 bases map to TRBD2. Per the germline V gene, CDR1 is ENHRY and CDR2 is SYGVKD. The CDR3 totals 15 residues. V lost 6 bases and J lost 4; bases outside the gene matches: 6. CDR3 nucleotide sequence: TGTGCCATCAGCCGAGGGACTAGCGGGACGTACGAGCAGTACTTC. Its protein product is CAISRGTSGTYEQYF.

The gene calls are TRBV6-2 or TRBV6-3 and TRBJ1-5; TRBD1 might be the D (6 bases). V was trimmed by 6 bases and J by 0 bases, leaving 12 bases between them. This CDR3 contains 15 residues. CDR1 and CDR2 from the germline V gene are MNHEY and SVGEGT. CDR3 in amino acids: CASSPGQYSNQPQHF. The CDR3 DNA sequence: TGTGCCAGCAGCCCCGGACAGTATAGCAATCAGCCCCAGCATTTT.

This chain uses TRBV5-1 with TRBJ2-7; tentatively, D is TRBD2 (7 bases). The germline CDR1 and CDR2 sequences are SGHRS and YFSETQ. V lost 3 bases, J lost 0 bases, and 19 bases lay in between. This CDR3 spans 17 amino acids. The CDR3 DNA is TGCGCCAGCAGCTATGACCGGGGGGCGGTGGTCTCCTACGAGCAGTACTTC. This gives the protein CASSYDRGAVVSYEQYF.

This rearrangement joins TRBV19 to TRBJ1-2; possibly TRBD1 for D (5 bases). Germline CDR1 reads LNHDA; CDR2 reads SQIVND (reference sequence). The CDR3 is 17 residues long. V was cut by 3 bases and J by 2 bases, with 19 bases left in between. The CDR3 region has the DNA TGTGCCAGTAGTATTCTTCTCGGGCAGGGTGCCAACTATGGCTACACCTTC. Protein product: CASSILLGQGANYGYTF.

The J gene is TRBJ1-1, the V gene TRBV30; 10 bases agree with TRBD1. The CDR3 totals 14 residues. The V gene end was trimmed by 2 bases and the J gene end by 4 bases; junction bases not matched to a gene: 4. The germline gives CDR1 GTSNPN, CDR2 SVGIG (reference sequence). This chain's CDR3 is CAWSPGTGVTEAFF. The DNA of the CDR3 is TGTGCCTGGAGTCCCGGGACAGGGGTCACTGAAGCTTTCTTT. The entire variable domain, with the rest obtained from reference TRBV30 and TRBJ1-1, is as follows: SQTIHQWPATLVQPVGSPLSLECTVEGTSNPNLYWYRQAAGRGLQLLFYSVGIGQISSEVPQNLSASRPQDRQFILSSKKLLLSDSGFYLCAWSPGTGVTEAFFGQGTRLTVV.

The J gene is TRBJ2-1, the V gene TRBV29-1; TRBD2 aligns across 14 bases. Trimming cost V 4 bases and J 7 bases; bases outside gene matches: 12. The CDR3 is 17 residues long. Germline V gives CDR1 SQVTM, CDR2 ANQGSEA. The CDR3 DNA reads as TGCAGCGTTGTGGGACTAGCGGGAGTACTTGGGGGTAATGAGCAGTTCTTC. Its translation is CSVVGLAGVLGGNEQFF.

The J gene is TRBJ2-5, the V gene TRBV12-1; whether TRBD1, the table's D call, matches the DNA was not checked. TRBV12-1 is shown as a pseudogene. CDR3 length: 14 residues. CDR3 sequence reads: CASSWVTAQETQYF. The CDR3 nucleotides are TGTGCCAGCAGCTGGGTGACAGCTCAAGAGACCCAGTACTTC.

The V call is TRBV18, the J call TRBJ1-2; 9 bases are a match to TRBD1. With V trimmed by 3 bases and J by 5 bases, 10 bases remained unmatched. CDR3 length: 16 residues. CDR1 and CDR2 (germline): KGHSH, LQKENI. The CDR3 DNA reads TGTGCCAGCTCACCTGAGGGACAGGGCCACATTTATGGCTACACCTTC. Translation: CASSPEGQGHIYGYTF.

The chain has TRBV18 and TRBJ2-7; 9 nucleotides match TRBD1. The length of the CDR3 is 18 residues. Germline V lookup: CDR1 KGHSH, CDR2 LQKENI. The junction had 13 bases not matched to a gene; V was cut back by 2 bases and J by 2 bases. CDR3 region: CASSPYRELGQGPYEQYF. CDR3 bases: TGTGCCAGCTCACCATATAGAGAACTGGGACAGGGACCCTACGAGCAGTACTTC.

The chain has TRBV6-5 and TRBJ1-6; perhaps TRBD1 as D (5 bases). CDR1 MNHEY and CDR2 SVGAGI come from the germline V gene. The CDR3 totals 13 residues. Trimming took off 6 bases at V and 6 bases at J, with 9 bases between the two ends. DNA for the CDR3: TGTGCCAGCAGCAACAGGTTTAATTCACCCCTCCACTTT. As protein: CASSNRFNSPLHF.

Only one count was recorded for this clone. V is TRBV5-1 and J is TRBJ2-1, with unresolved D. Looked up from germline, CDR1 is SGHRS and CDR2 is YFSETQ. The CDR3 loop spans 13 amino acids. V gave up 1 base and J gave up 5 bases, with 7 bases separating them. DNA for the CDR3: TGCGCCAGCAGCTTGTCTATGAACAATGAGCAGTTCTTC. This codes for CASSLSMNNEQFF.

This chain joins TRBV5-1 and TRBJ2-3, with 9 positions matching TRBD1. With V trimmed by 4 bases and J by 4 bases, 7 bases remained unmatched. The CDR3 is 15 residues long. Germline values: CDR1 SGHRS, CDR2 YFSETQ. CDR3 loop: CASSTPGQGPDTQYF. CDR3 DNA sequence: TGCGCCAGCAGCACGCCGGGACAGGGCCCAGATACGCAGTATTTT.

The chain recombines TRBV30 with TRBJ1-1; no reliable D call. V dropped 2 bases and J dropped 1 base, with 8 bases sitting between them. Germline V lookup: CDR1 GTSNPN, CDR2 SVGIG (reference sequence). CDR3 length: 13 residues. The CDR3 loop is CAWSLTGNTEAFF. The CDR3 DNA reads as TGTGCCTGGAGTCTGACGGGGAACACTGAAGCTTTCTTT.

This clone has just a few counts. This chain connects TRBV29-1 to TRBJ1-1; 8 bases fit TRBD1. Germline V gene lookup returns CDR1 SQVTM and CDR2 ANQGSEA. CDR3 length: 13 amino acids. After removal of 6 bases from V and 1 base from J, the junction contained 4 bases not matched to a gene. CDR3 DNA sequence: TGCAGCGTCACAGGGGGGACGAACACTGAAGCTTTCTTT. Amino acids: CSVTGGTNTEAFF. The complete variable domain, with remaining parts taken from reference TRBV29-1 and TRBJ1-1, reads SAVISQKPSRDICQRGTSLTIQCQVDSQVTMMFWYRQQPGQSLTLIATANQGSEATYESGFVIDKFPISRPNLTFSTLTVSNMSPEDSSIYLCSVTGGTNTEAFFGQGTRLTVV.

The genes are TRBV10-1 and TRBJ1-2, with D possibly TRBD1 on 5 matching bases. Looked up from germline, CDR1 is WNHNN and CDR2 is SYGVQD (reference sequence). Trimming removed 0 bases at V and 1 base at J, with 9 bases between. The CDR3 extends over 15 amino acids. CDR3 sequence reads: CASSESAGGNYGYTF. Here the CDR3 DNA reads TGCGCCAGCAGTGAGTCCGCCGGGGGTAACTATGGCTACACCTTC.

The rearrangement joins TRBV9 to TRBJ2-3; 7 positions match TRBD1. This CDR3 has 16 residues. Per germline, CDR1 SGDLS and CDR2 YYNGEE. J lost 0 bases, V lost 1 base, and 5 bases had no gene match. The CDR3 DNA sequence: TGTGCCAGCAGCGTAACAGGGACAGCTAGCACAGATACGCAGTATTTT. The encoded protein is CASSVTGTASTDTQYF.

The chain is built from TRBV9 and TRBJ1-6, with a possible D match to TRBD1 (6 bases). Germline V gives CDR1 SGDLS, CDR2 YYNGEE. This CDR3 comprises 14 residues. Trimming cost V 3 bases and J 11 bases, with 15 bases left between them. The CDR3 region is CASSEGGERTPLHF. The CDR3 region has the DNA TGTGCCAGCAGCGAAGGGGGGGAGAGGACACCCCTCCACTTT. Full variable domain (outside the CDR3, taken from reference TRBV9 and TRBJ1-6): DSGVTQTPKHLITATGQRVTLRCSPRSGDLSVYWYQQSLDQGLQFLIQYYNGEERAKGNILERFSAQQFPDLHSELNLSSLELGDSALYFCASSEGGERTPLHFGNGTRLTVT.

This chain uses TRBV7-2 with TRBJ1-2; 7 bases are a match to TRBD1. Germline values: CDR1 SGHTA, CDR2 FQGNSA. Unmatched junction bases numbered 0, after V lost 6 bases and J lost 2 bases. CDR3 length: 12 residues. CDR3 in DNA: TGTGCCAGCAGGGGACAGAACTATGGCTACACCTTC. Encoded protein: CASRGQNYGYTF.

CDR3 DNA sequence: TGTGCCAGCAGCTTAGGTACAGGCCAAGGAGAGACCCAGTACTTC. Protein: CASSLGTGQGETQYF. This rearrangement joins TRBV7-6 to TRBJ2-5; a possible D gene is TRBD1 (5 bases). The CDR3 loop spans 15 amino acids. V was clipped by 1 base and J by 4 bases, with 13 bases between them. Germline CDR1 SGHVS, CDR2 FNYEAQ.

The V call is TRBV27, the J call TRBJ2-7, with D possibly matching TRBD2 (6 bases). Germline V gene sequence: CDR1 MNHEY, CDR2 SMNVEV (reference sequence). V shed 5 bases and J shed 2 bases, with 10 bases lying between them. This CDR3 has 13 amino acids. CDR3 sequence (DNA): TGTGCCAGCAGTCGGAGGGCTCCCTACGAGCAGTACTTC. Its translation is CASSRRAPYEQYF.

The V gene is TRBV2, the J gene TRBJ1-5; tentative D call: TRBD1 (5 bases). The CDR3 consists of 15 residues. V dropped 5 bases and J dropped 6 bases, with 17 bases sitting between them. Germline CDR1 and CDR2: SNHLY and FYNNEI. The CDR3 DNA is TGTGCCAGCAGTAGGGGACTCGGTGTAAGTCAGCCCCAGCATTTT. Its translation: CASSRGLGVSQPQHF.

This chain joins TRBV6-5 and TRBJ2-5, with TRBD1 matching 7 bases. This CDR3 contains 14 residues. Germline V CDR1 and CDR2: MNHEY, SVGAGI. The V gene end was trimmed by 10 bases and the J gene end by 3 bases; junction bases not matched to a gene: 11. This CDR3 reads CATAPQTGKETQYF. The CDR3 region has the DNA TGTGCCACCGCCCCCCAGACAGGGAAAGAGACCCAGTACTTC.

The V call is TRBV2, the J call TRBJ1-1, with D hard to call. This CDR3 has 13 residues. Germline CDR1 and CDR2: SNHLY and FYNNEI. The V end was cut by 7 bases, the J end by 0 bases, with 9 bases between. The DNA of the CDR3 is TGTGCCAGCACGGGTTGGATGAACACTGAAGCTTTCTTT. Protein sequence: CASTGWMNTEAFF.

J is TRBJ1-2 and V is TRBV19, with D possibly TRBD1 on 6 matching bases. The germline gives CDR1 LNHDA, CDR2 SQIVND (reference sequence). The CDR3 totals 19 residues. V was pared by 6 bases and J by 0 bases, with 26 bases between. Here the CDR3 reads CASSERPGHRMRANYGYTF. In DNA form, the CDR3 reads TGTGCCAGTAGCGAAAGACCGGGACACCGAATGAGAGCTAACTATGGCTACACCTTC.

The table lists this clone with a count of one. This CDR3 reads CASSSTSGRYEQYF. CDR3 in DNA: TGTGCCAGCAGTTCTACTAGCGGGAGATACGAGCAGTACTTC. The chain employs TRBV28 and TRBJ2-7; 11 bases align to TRBD2. Trimming cost V 4 bases and J 4 bases; bases outside gene matches: 3. The CDR3 runs to 14 residues. Per germline, CDR1 MDHEN and CDR2 SYDVKM.

The rearrangement uses TRBV5-1 and TRBJ2-1; unclear D gene. Germline lookup yields CDR1 SGHRS and CDR2 YFSETQ. The CDR3 runs to 12 residues. V was clipped by 4 bases and J by 10 bases, with 12 bases between them. CDR3 in amino acids: CASSRDAGEQFF. CDR3 DNA: TGCGCCAGCAGCCGAGATGCCGGGGAGCAGTTCTTC.

The V and J genes are TRBV6-4 and TRBJ2-1; TRBD2 matches 14 bases. Germline loops: CDR1 MRHNA, CDR2 SNTAGT. V trimming: 5 bases; J trimming: 7 bases; junction bases outside the gene matches: 7. This CDR3 is built from 16 residues. CDR3 amino acids: CASSPGLAGALNEQFF. The CDR3 DNA follows: TGTGCCAGCAGTCCGGGACTAGCGGGGGCCCTTAATGAGCAGTTCTTC.

Only a few counts were recorded for this clone. The genes are TRBV6-2 or TRBV6-3 and TRBJ2-1, with TRBD1 identical over 11 bases. Germline loops: CDR1 MNHEY, CDR2 SVGEGT. This CDR3 has 14 residues. V was clipped by 5 bases and J by 8 bases; unmatched bases: 5. The CDR3 DNA reads TGTGCCAGCAGTCAGAGGACAGGGGGCGATGAGCAGTTCTTC. This translates into CASSQRTGGDEQFF.